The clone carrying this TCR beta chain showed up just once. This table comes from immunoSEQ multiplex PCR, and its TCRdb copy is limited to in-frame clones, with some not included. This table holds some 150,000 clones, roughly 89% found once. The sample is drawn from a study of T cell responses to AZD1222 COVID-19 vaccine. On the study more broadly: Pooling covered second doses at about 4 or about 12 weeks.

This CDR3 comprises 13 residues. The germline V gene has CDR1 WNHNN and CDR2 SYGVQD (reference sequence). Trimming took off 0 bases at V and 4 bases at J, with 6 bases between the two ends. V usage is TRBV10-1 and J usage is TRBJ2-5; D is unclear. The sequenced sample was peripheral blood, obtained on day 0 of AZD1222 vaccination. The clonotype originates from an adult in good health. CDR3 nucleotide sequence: TGCGCCAGCAGTGAGTCTTCGTTAGAGACCCAGTACTTC. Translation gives CASSESSLETQYF.